The rows below give T cell receptor beta chains drawn from one sample of a study of T cell responses to AZD1222 COVID-19 vaccine. Sequenced by immunoSEQ multiplex PCR; TCRdb stores in-frame clones only, minus some. The sample has about 150,000 clones, approximately 93% seen once. The source was peripheral blood, collected 28 days after the second AZD1222 dose. The receptors shown here come from an adult who received the AZD1222 COVID-19 vaccine. Both conserved end residues are part of each CDR3. The order of the fields is clone size, V gene, D gene, J gene, CDR3 protein, CDR3 DNA. The D gene is left open where the match is weak. Clone size is not always given. Where it is, it says once, few, many or a class for expanded clones.

abundance: many
v_gene: TRBV10-1
d_gene: TRBD1
j_gene: TRBJ2-2
CDR3aa: CASRGQGSTGELFF
CDR3nt: TGCGCCAGCCGGGGACAGGGATCCACCGGGGAGCTGTTTTTT

abundance: NA
v_gene: TRBV12-5
d_gene: NA
j_gene: TRBJ1-5
CDR3aa: CASGPGPGANQPQHF
CDR3nt: TGTGCTAGTGGCCCGGGACCCGGGGCCAATCAGCCCCAGCATTTT

abundance: NA
v_gene: TRBV18
d_gene: NA
j_gene: TRBJ1-5
CDR3aa: CASSPGGGDNQPQHF
CDR3nt: TGTGCCAGCTCACCCGGAGGTGGAGACAATCAGCCCCAGCATTTT

abundance: NA
v_gene: TRBV28
d_gene: NA
j_gene: TRBJ2-7
CDR3aa: CASSSLRDTRGYEQYF
CDR3nt: TGTGCCAGCAGTAGCCTACGGGACACAAGGGGATACGAGCAGTACTTC

abundance: NA
v_gene: TRBV10-2
d_gene: NA
j_gene: TRBJ1-6
CDR3aa: CASKHSDNSPLHF
CDR3nt: TGCGCCAGCAAGCATAGCGATAATTCACCCCTCCACTTT

abundance: NA
v_gene: TRBV15
d_gene: NA
j_gene: TRBJ1-2
CDR3aa: CATSPGVGYGYTF
CDR3nt: TGTGCCACCAGCCCAGGTGTCGGCTATGGCTACACCTTC

abundance: NA
v_gene: TRBV28
d_gene: NA
j_gene: TRBJ1-1
CDR3aa: CASRLGLGNTEAFF
CDR3nt: TGTGCCAGCAGACTAGGGCTGGGGAACACTGAAGCTTTCTTT

abundance: NA
v_gene: TRBV6-5
d_gene: NA
j_gene: TRBJ2-7
CDR3aa: CASSYSQAFTYEQYF
CDR3nt: TGTGCCAGCAGTTACTCGCAGGCCTTTACCTACGAGCAGTACTTC

abundance: NA
v_gene: TRBV27
d_gene: TRBD1
j_gene: TRBJ1-1
CDR3aa: CASSYSRRDRGLSMNTEAFF
CDR3nt: TGTGCCAGCAGCTACTCTCGCCGGGACAGGGGGTTATCCATGAACACTGAAGCTTTCTTT

abundance: NA
v_gene: TRBV27
d_gene: NA
j_gene: TRBJ1-5
CDR3aa: CASSLEGLSNQPQHF
CDR3nt: TGTGCCAGCAGTTTAGAGGGATTGAGCAATCAGCCCCAGCATTTT

abundance: NA
v_gene: TRBV7-2
d_gene: TRBD2
j_gene: TRBJ2-3
CDR3aa: CASSLARPGGLRDVSDTQYF
CDR3nt: TGTGCCAGCAGCTTAGCGCGGCCGGGAGGACTGAGAGACGTATCAGATACGCAGTATTTT

abundance: NA
v_gene: TRBV9
d_gene: NA
j_gene: TRBJ1-2
CDR3aa: CASSYPRGKFPNYGYTF
CDR3nt: TGTGCCAGCAGCTACCCACGAGGCAAATTCCCTAACTATGGCTACACCTTC

abundance: NA
v_gene: TRBV5-1
d_gene: TRBD2
j_gene: TRBJ2-1
CDR3aa: CASSLRAGGLEQFF
CDR3nt: TGCGCCAGCAGCTTGAGAGCGGGGGGGCTCGAGCAGTTCTTC

abundance: NA
v_gene: TRBV10-3
d_gene: NA
j_gene: TRBJ1-2
CDR3aa: CAISPGDDGYTF
CDR3nt: TGTGCCATCAGTCCGGGGGACGATGGCTACACCTTC

abundance: NA
v_gene: TRBV9
d_gene: TRBD2
j_gene: TRBJ2-2
CDR3aa: CASSELTGGNTGELFF
CDR3nt: TGTGCCAGCAGCGAGCTTACGGGAGGGAACACCGGGGAGCTGTTTTTT

abundance: NA
v_gene: TRBV2
d_gene: NA
j_gene: TRBJ1-2
CDR3aa: CASSDRQVGGYTF
CDR3nt: TGTGCCAGCAGTGATCGGCAGGTTGGTGGCTACACCTTC

abundance: NA
v_gene: TRBV10-3
d_gene: NA
j_gene: TRBJ2-7
CDR3aa: CAISPDSYEQYF
CDR3nt: TGTGCCATCAGCCCCGACAGCTACGAGCAGTACTTC

abundance: NA
v_gene: TRBV28
d_gene: NA
j_gene: TRBJ1-2
CDR3aa: CASTDRRGYTF
CDR3nt: TGTGCCAGCACCGATAGGAGGGGCTACACCTTC

abundance: NA
v_gene: TRBV6-5
d_gene: TRBD1
j_gene: TRBJ1-6
CDR3aa: CASENRDRGNSPLHF
CDR3nt: TGTGCCAGCGAAAACCGGGACAGGGGAAATTCACCCCTCCACTTT

abundance: NA
v_gene: TRBV2
d_gene: TRBD2
j_gene: TRBJ2-1
CDR3aa: CATPGLAGYNEQFF
CDR3nt: TGTGCCACACCGGGACTAGCGGGTTACAATGAGCAGTTCTTC

abundance: NA
v_gene: TRBV5-1
d_gene: TRBD1
j_gene: TRBJ1-6
CDR3aa: CASSLGQGGNSPLHF
CDR3nt: TGCGCCAGCAGCTTGGGACAGGGTGGGAATTCACCCCTCCACTTT

abundance: NA
v_gene: TRBV6-5
d_gene: NA
j_gene: TRBJ2-5
CDR3aa: CASSYSRLETQYF
CDR3nt: TGTGCCAGCAGTTACTCGAGGCTTGAGACCCAGTACTTC

abundance: NA
v_gene: TRBV19
d_gene: NA
j_gene: TRBJ1-3
CDR3aa: CASSGIHTGNTIYF
CDR3nt: TGTGCCAGTAGTGGGATCCACACTGGAAACACCATATATTTT

abundance: NA
v_gene: TRBV11-2
d_gene: NA
j_gene: TRBJ2-7
CDR3aa: CASSVRDGLYEQYF
CDR3nt: TGTGCCAGCAGCGTCCGGGACGGGCTCTACGAGCAGTACTTC

abundance: NA
v_gene: TRBV6-5
d_gene: NA
j_gene: TRBJ1-5
CDR3aa: CASSYGEEQPQHF
CDR3nt: TGTGCCAGCAGTTACGGAGAGGAACAGCCCCAGCATTTT

abundance: NA
v_gene: TRBV14
d_gene: NA
j_gene: TRBJ1-1
CDR3aa: CASSQVTGRIGNTEAFF
CDR3nt: TGTGCCAGCAGCCAAGTTACAGGGCGGATTGGGAACACTGAAGCTTTCTTT

abundance: NA
v_gene: TRBV2
d_gene: NA
j_gene: TRBJ1-5
CDR3aa: CASSDLAGNQPQHF
CDR3nt: TGTGCCAGCAGTGATTTGGCAGGGAATCAGCCCCAGCATTTT

abundance: NA
v_gene: TRBV10-3
d_gene: NA
j_gene: TRBJ2-2
CDR3aa: CAISEGAGTGELFF
CDR3nt: TGTGCCATCAGTGAGGGGGCCGGCACCGGGGAGCTGTTTTTT

abundance: NA
v_gene: TRBV24-1
d_gene: NA
j_gene: TRBJ1-2
CDR3aa: CATSDPSTGEGGYTF
CDR3nt: TGTGCCACCAGTGATCCTTCGACAGGCGAAGGAGGCTACACCTTC

abundance: NA
v_gene: TRBV5-6
d_gene: NA
j_gene: TRBJ1-1
CDR3aa: CASSREHRTEAFF
CDR3nt: TGTGCCAGCAGCCGGGAGCATCGAACTGAAGCTTTCTTT

abundance: once
v_gene: TRBV18
d_gene: TRBD1
j_gene: TRBJ2-7
CDR3aa: CASSPPGGSSYEQYF
CDR3nt: TGTGCCAGCTCACCCCCAGGGGGAAGCTCCTACGAGCAGTACTTC

abundance: NA
v_gene: TRBV2
d_gene: NA
j_gene: TRBJ1-2
CDR3aa: CASSVGVGYTF
CDR3nt: TGTGCCAGCAGTGTTGGGGTCGGCTACACCTTC

abundance: NA
v_gene: TRBV3-1/TRBV3-2
d_gene: NA
j_gene: TRBJ2-1
CDR3aa: CASSRLDYNEQFF
CDR3nt: TGTGCCAGCAGCCGTCTAGATTACAATGAGCAGTTCTTC

abundance: NA
v_gene: TRBV6-1
d_gene: NA
j_gene: TRBJ1-5
CDR3aa: CASSEERGDQPQHF
CDR3nt: TGTGCCAGCAGTGAAGAAAGGGGAGATCAGCCCCAGCATTTT

abundance: NA
v_gene: TRBV29-1
d_gene: NA
j_gene: TRBJ2-7
CDR3aa: CSVNLNYEQYF
CDR3nt: TGCAGCGTCAACCTTAACTACGAGCAGTACTTC

abundance: NA
v_gene: TRBV3-1/TRBV3-2
d_gene: NA
j_gene: TRBJ2-7
CDR3aa: CASSQGRGEQYF
CDR3nt: TGTGCCAGCAGCCAAGGGCGTGGCGAGCAGTACTTC

abundance: NA
v_gene: TRBV11-2
d_gene: NA
j_gene: TRBJ1-4
CDR3aa: CASSLDVARGDEKLFF
CDR3nt: TGTGCCAGCAGCTTAGATGTGGCCAGAGGTGATGAAAAACTGTTTTTT

abundance: NA
v_gene: TRBV18
d_gene: NA
j_gene: TRBJ1-1
CDR3aa: CASSPVRQRVAFF
CDR3nt: TGTGCCAGCTCACCGGTCCGTCAGAGAGTAGCTTTCTTT

abundance: NA
v_gene: TRBV5-1
d_gene: TRBD1
j_gene: TRBJ1-6
CDR3aa: CASSLQGNLNSPLHF
CDR3nt: TGCGCCAGCAGCTTACAGGGGAATCTTAATTCACCCCTCCACTTT

abundance: once
v_gene: TRBV24-1
d_gene: NA
j_gene: TRBJ1-2
CDR3aa: CATSDPAGYGYTF
CDR3nt: TGTGCCACCAGTGACCCAGCAGGCTATGGCTACACCTTC

abundance: NA
v_gene: TRBV4-1
d_gene: NA
j_gene: TRBJ2-3
CDR3aa: CASSRGTVSTDTQYF
CDR3nt: TGCGCCAGCAGCCGCGGGACAGTCAGCACAGATACGCAGTATTTT

abundance: NA
v_gene: TRBV4-3
d_gene: TRBD1
j_gene: TRBJ1-1
CDR3aa: CASSPRQGTNTEAFF
CDR3nt: TGCGCCAGCAGCCCCCGACAGGGGACGAACACTGAAGCTTTCTTT

abundance: NA
v_gene: TRBV14
d_gene: TRBD1
j_gene: TRBJ2-7
CDR3aa: CASSVGTGFDEQYF
CDR3nt: TGTGCCAGCAGCGTCGGGACAGGCTTCGACGAGCAGTACTTC

abundance: once
v_gene: TRBV19
d_gene: NA
j_gene: TRBJ1-2
CDR3aa: CASSIGEAPRGYTF
CDR3nt: TGTGCCAGTAGTATAGGAGAGGCCCCTCGGGGCTACACCTTC

abundance: NA
v_gene: TRBV28
d_gene: TRBD2
j_gene: TRBJ2-1
CDR3aa: CASSLISGRASEFF
CDR3nt: TGTGCCAGCAGTCTCATTAGCGGGAGGGCCTCCGAGTTCTTC

abundance: few
v_gene: TRBV3-1/TRBV3-2
d_gene: TRBD2
j_gene: TRBJ2-7
CDR3aa: CASSRGGGYEQYF
CDR3nt: TGTGCCAGCAGCCGAGGCGGGGGCTACGAGCAGTACTTC